The 24 T cell receptor beta chains below all came from one sample that was sequenced in a study of T cell responses to AZD1222 COVID-19 vaccine. Profiled with immunoSEQ multiplex PCR; TCRdb holds only in-frame clones, not every one. Among 120,000 to 150,000 clones listed, about 93% were seen once. Here the sequenced sample was peripheral blood, taken on day 0 of AZD1222 vaccination. All receptors derive from an adult in good health.

V usage is TRBV10-2 and J usage is TRBJ1-5, with D unresolved. This CDR3 comprises 13 residues. Germline V lookup: CDR1 WSHSY, CDR2 SAAADI. Trimming cost V 10 bases and J 3 bases, with 13 bases left between them. DNA of the CDR3: TGCGCCACCTCCCTGGGAGTCAATCAGCCCCAGCATTTT. It encodes CATSLGVNQPQHF.

The chain combines TRBV2 with TRBJ2-1; the match to TRBD2 covers 7 bases. In germline, CDR1 is SNHLY, CDR2 FYNNEI. V lost 6 bases, J lost 12 bases, and 14 bases stayed unmatched. The CDR3 is made up of 14 amino acids. The CDR3, as DNA: TGTGCCAGCAGGGCGGGGCTAGCGGCCATGGGGCAGTTCTTC. Its translation is CASRAGLAAMGQFF.

The chain has TRBV29-1 and TRBJ2-1; D remains ambiguous. CDR3 length equals 14 residues. In germline, CDR1 is SQVTM, CDR2 ANQGSEA. Trimming cost V 3 bases and J 6 bases, with 15 bases left between them. This CDR3 reads CSVDETSRSNEQFF. The CDR3 DNA reads as TGCAGCGTTGATGAAACCTCACGGAGCAATGAGCAGTTCTTC.

The V gene is TRBV18, the J gene TRBJ1-1; D is unresolved. The CDR3 length is 12 residues. Trimming left V 4 bases short and J 1 base short, with 4 bases between. CDR1 KGHSH and CDR2 LQKENI come from the germline V gene. In nucleotides, the CDR3 is TGTGCCAGCTCACAAGGGAACACTGAAGCTTTCTTT. Translated: CASSQGNTEAFF.

The V and J genes are TRBV9 and TRBJ2-2; 9 bases match TRBD2. V dropped 3 bases and J dropped 6; count of bases not matched to a gene: 6. This CDR3 spans 15 amino acids. The germline V gene has CDR1 SGDLS and CDR2 YYNGEE. CDR3: CASSGPTSGAGELFF. For the CDR3, the DNA is TGTGCCAGCAGCGGACCGACTAGCGGAGCCGGGGAGCTGTTTTTT.

The chain employs TRBV6-5 and TRBJ2-3; the match to TRBD2 covers 15 bases. J gave up 13 bases and V 2 bases, and 4 bases lay outside the gene matches. Germline-derived CDR1 and CDR2 are MNHEY and SVGAGI. This CDR3 has 14 residues. CDR3 region: CASSYGTSGGREYF. CDR3 in DNA: TGTGCCAGCAGTTACGGGACTAGCGGGGGGCGGGAGTATTTT.

The rearrangement joins TRBV7-3 to TRBJ2-1; perhaps TRBD1 as D (6 bases). The germline V gene has CDR1 SGHTA and CDR2 FQGTGA. The CDR3 spans 16 residues. The V end was cut by 4 bases, the J end by 4 bases, with 17 bases between. This CDR3 is CASSSAGTREYNEQFF. The DNA for the CDR3 is TGTGCCAGCAGCTCAGCCGGGACAAGGGAATACAATGAGCAGTTCTTC.

The chain has TRBV6-6 and TRBJ1-6; 8 bases map to TRBD1. Germline loops: CDR1 MNHNY, CDR2 SVGAGI (reference sequence). Trimming cost V 6 bases and J 5 bases; bases outside gene matches: 9. This CDR3 is built from 16 residues. CDR3 sequence: CASRYPQGANNSPLHF. In DNA form, the CDR3 reads TGTGCCAGCAGATACCCCCAGGGGGCGAATAATTCACCCCTCCACTTT.

This clone was seen a handful of times. The chain has TRBV5-1 and TRBJ1-2; no firm D call. V was shortened by 5 bases and J by 0 bases, with 14 bases between the two germline ends. This CDR3 is built from 15 residues. The germline V gene has CDR1 SGHRS and CDR2 YFSETQ. The CDR3 is CASRSAYTTNYGYTF. CDR3 coding DNA: TGCGCCAGCAGATCCGCATACACTACTAACTATGGCTACACCTTC. The full variable domain, rest sourced from reference TRBV5-1 and TRBJ1-2, is KAGVTQTPRYLIKTRGQQVTLSCSPISGHRSVSWYQQTPGQGLQFLFEYFSETQRNKGNFPGRFSGRQFSNSRSEMNVSTLELGDSALYLCASRSAYTTNYGYTFGSGTRLTVV.

V is TRBV2 and J is TRBJ2-5; unclear D gene. The CDR3 runs 17 residues. Germline V gene data show CDR1 as SNHLY and CDR2 as FYNNEI. V gave up 6 bases and J gave up 2 bases, with 22 bases separating them. CDR3 sequence (DNA): TGTGCCAGCAGCGGCGTGGCGGCCTCGATTATACAAGAGACCCAGTACTTC. This gives the protein CASSGVAASIIQETQYF.

This clone has a single count. The V and J genes are TRBV18 and TRBJ1-1; D is possibly TRBD1 (5 bases). Trimming shortened V by 2 bases and J by 3 bases, and 22 bases separated the two germline ends. The CDR3 sequence is 18 residues long. Germline V gene sequence: CDR1 KGHSH, CDR2 LQKENI. The CDR3 nucleotides read TGTGCCAGCTCACCATTCCCCTGGGTTGAGGGGCAGGACACTGAAGCTTTCTTT. Its translation is CASSPFPWVEGQDTEAFF.

CDR3 bases: TGTGCCAGCTGCCCCCTCGGGACAGCCCGTAGCGGGGGCCCATACGAGCAGTACTTC. This encodes CASCPLGTARSGGPYEQYF. V is TRBV11-2 and J is TRBJ2-7; TRBD2 matches 9 bases. The CDR3 has 19 amino acids. V was clipped by 8 bases and J by 4 bases; unmatched bases: 24. Germline lookup yields CDR1 SGHAT and CDR2 FQNNGV.

This clone is a singleton in its sample. This chain uses TRBV5-1 with TRBJ1-2, with 10 bases aligning to TRBD1. CDR1 is SGHRS and CDR2 is YFSETQ in the germline V gene. This CDR3 is built from 13 residues. V shed 4 bases and J 14 bases; nucleotides not matched to a gene: 11. CDR3 region: CASSQGTGDLWTF. CDR3 in DNA: TGCGCCAGCAGCCAAGGGACAGGGGATCTGTGGACCTTC.

The chain recombines TRBV2 with TRBJ2-3; 8 bases are shared with TRBD2. CDR3 size: 13 residues. Germline V CDR1 and CDR2: SNHLY, FYNNEI. Unmatched junction bases numbered 9, after V lost 11 bases and J lost 5 bases. CDR3 nucleotides: TGTGCCGGCCAGCGGGGGATTGGAGATACGCAGTATTTT. Translation gives CAGQRGIGDTQYF.

V usage is TRBV19 and J usage is TRBJ2-1; D might be TRBD1 (7 bases). This CDR3 is 16 amino acids long. CDR1 is LNHDA and CDR2 is SQIVND in the germline V gene (reference sequence). Trimming stripped 4 bases from V and 5 bases from J, with 18 bases between. CDR3 nucleotide sequence: TGTGCCAGTAGTAGGAGGGGGCAGCAGACTAACAATGAGCAGTTCTTC. Translated, it gives CASSRRGQQTNNEQFF.

A note on this clone: Within the sample, other DNA sequences also encode this same CDR3. The V gene is TRBV7-3, the J gene TRBJ2-5; D perhaps matches TRBD2 (6 bases). The V end was cut by 5 bases, the J end by 1 base, with 11 bases between. Germline V gene lookup returns CDR1 SGHTA and CDR2 FQGTGA. The CDR3 consists of 14 residues. The chain's CDR3 is CASSPTGLQETQYF. The CDR3 DNA follows: TGTGCCAGCAGCCCAACGGGACTCCAAGAGACCCAGTACTTC.

The J gene is TRBJ2-1, the V gene TRBV6-5, with 8 bases aligning to TRBD1. CDR3 length: 12 amino acids. The V gene end was trimmed by 6 bases and the J gene end by 7 bases; junction bases not matched to a gene: 2. Germline CDR1 and CDR2: MNHEY and SVGAGI. The CDR3 region is CASSRTGNEQFF. The CDR3 DNA is TGTGCCAGCAGCCGGACAGGGAATGAGCAGTTCTTC.

DNA of the CDR3: TGTGCCAGCAGCCTTTGGGCTGGGCGAATTTACAATGAGCAGTTCTTC. Its translation is CASSLWAGRIYNEQFF. V gene TRBV5-6 combines with J gene TRBJ2-1; D is undetermined. Germline V gene lookup returns CDR1 SGHDT and CDR2 YYEEEE. Trimming left V 4 bases short and J 4 bases short, with 18 bases between. The CDR3 contains 16 residues.

The V call is TRBV6-5, the J call TRBJ1-2; D may be TRBD1 (6 bases). Trimming took off 1 base at V and 7 bases at J, with 16 bases between the two ends. Germline assignment: CDR1 MNHEY and CDR2 SVGAGI. The CDR3 covers 15 residues. The CDR3 here is CASSYYSGVGSGYTF. DNA for the CDR3: TGTGCCAGCAGTTACTATTCAGGGGTGGGAAGTGGCTACACCTTC.

The gene calls are TRBV5-1 and TRBJ2-3, with D possibly being TRBD2 (6 bases). Trimming pared 3 bases from V and 0 bases from J, leaving 14 bases between. CDR1 is SGHRS, CDR2 YFSETQ, per germline. The CDR3 totals 16 residues. In DNA, the CDR3 is TGCGCCAGCAGCTCCCGGGCCGGGACTAGCACAGATACGCAGTATTTT. This sequence encodes CASSSRAGTSTDTQYF. The whole variable domain, remainder taken from reference TRBV5-1 and TRBJ2-3, is KAGVTQTPRYLIKTRGQQVTLSCSPISGHRSVSWYQQTPGQGLQFLFEYFSETQRNKGNFPGRFSGRQFSNSRSEMNVSTLELGDSALYLCASSSRAGTSTDTQYFGPGTRLTVL.

This chain connects TRBV6-4 to TRBJ2-7; tentative D call: TRBD1 (6 bases). The CDR3 extends over 16 amino acids. The germline V gene has CDR1 MRHNA and CDR2 SNTAGT. Between the trimmed V and J ends, which lost 7 bases and 2 bases, there was a span of 21 bases. In nucleotides, the CDR3 is TGTGCCAGCACCGTGGGGGACAAAGGATTGGCCTACGAGCAGTACTTC. It encodes CASTVGDKGLAYEQYF.

The chain couples TRBV5-6 to TRBJ2-4, with TRBD1 as a possible D gene (6 bases). The CDR3 length is 14 residues. Trimming took off 4 bases at V and 4 bases at J, with 12 bases between the two ends. CDR1 is SGHDT, CDR2 YYEEEE, per germline. The CDR3 is CASSPGTHKNIQYF. The CDR3 nucleotides read TGTGCCAGCAGCCCCGGGACACATAAAAACATTCAGTACTTC.

The chain recombines TRBV2 with TRBJ1-2; D might be TRBD1 (5 bases). Looked up from germline, CDR1 is SNHLY and CDR2 is FYNNEI. This CDR3 has 12 amino acids. V was cut by 5 bases and J by 12 bases, with 16 bases left in between. The CDR3 bases are TGTGCCAGCAGTTTGGGGGAAGGGGTGGACACCTTC. Its protein product is CASSLGEGVDTF.

The gene calls are TRBV12-3 or TRBV12-4 and TRBJ1-4; no clear D gene. V dropped 4 bases and J dropped 15 bases, with 18 bases sitting between them. The CDR3 loop spans 13 amino acids. The CDR3 DNA follows: TGTGCCAGCAGTTCGGACGGAATGGGTATTGTGTTTTTT. This sequence encodes CASSSDGMGIVFF.